A single TCR beta chain is shown here with its context. It lacks a known antigen. Base qualities are not at hand, and no much larger clone is one base apart. Trimming takes 0 bases from V and 3 bases from J, and the germline ends sit 9 bases apart. Reading from cysteine to valine, the CDR3 counts 14 amino acids. CDR3 DNA is the only sequence kept; it has 42 bases, read in frame from the first base. From a lookup of the germline V gene (reference sequence), CDR1 and CDR2 are LNHNV and YYDKDF. This entry belongs to a study of T cell repertoires in cytomegalovirus infection (dated by TCRdb to the late 2010s). Looking at the study overall: Recently identified HLA-C-restricted CMV epitopes, whose presentation resists viral immunomodulation, were targeted by peptide stimulations together with well-studied HLA-B-restricted epitopes. The HLA type of each donor mattered for the analysis, because public TCR beta signatures pointed to carriage of CMV infection along with the matching HLA type. Points the paper makes about the study in general: In the ex vivo response, HLA-C-restricted CMV-specific TCR beta clonotypes were dominant, and in two of eight donors the single most frequent clonotype came from this HLA-C-restricted group. In both this cohort and an independent cohort of 352 donors, the cumulative frequency of public TCR beta family members distinguished carriers of CMV infection plus the relevant HLA type.

The treatment or condition label on this specimen signifies: in vitro stimulation with specific CMV peptide epitopes to enrich CMV-specific T cells. Instrument on record: Illumina HiSeq 1500. TCRdb reran the public reads through fastp at Q25 and MiXCR, keeping productive beta chains. Entries are consolidated by CDR3 protein sequence, retaining the most common genes and DNA. The sample profile shows 900,000 to 950,000 distinct CDR3 sequences; around 29% of them were found once. Around an eighth of the sample is taken by the ten largest. The V gene is TRBV15 and the J gene is TRBJ2-7, with no reliable assignment of the D segment. The sequence was obtained from a human donor in good health (CMV status not recorded). Some clones in this sample may be carry-over from other donors' samples. Here the sequenced sample was cultured CD8+ T cells from PBMCs, taken from culture after CMV antigen stimulation. The CDR3 is CATSRERSDYEQYV. In nucleotide form, the sequence is TGTGCCACCAGCAGAGAAAGGTCGGACTACGAGCAGTACGTC.